These T cell receptor beta chains were read from a single sample in a study of blood T cell repertoires in COVID-19. Clones were sequenced by immunoSEQ multiplex PCR, and TCRdb holds only the in-frame ones, with some missing. The repertoire includes some 220,000 clones, about nine tenths of them detected once, and more than 0.65% sits in the top ten. The sequencing sample was made of peripheral blood. The receptors shown here come from a man aged 25 to 40 with COVID-19, enrolled during active disease. The CDR3 runs from the conserved cysteine through the conserved F or W. Expanded clones get a size class; other rows say once, few or many, or leave the size out.

TRBV7-9	TRBJ1-2	-	CACGYSNYGYTF
TRBV30	TRBJ1-4	-	CAWSPGQTEKLFF
TRBV27	TRBJ2-1	-	CASSPRGHNEQFF
TRBV5-1	TRBJ1-2	-	CASSLGDRPYGYTF
TRBV12-3/TRBV12-4	TRBJ1-2	-	CASSSLGEGYTF
TRBV6-5	TRBJ1-5	-	CASSYSSPESNQPQHF
TRBV4-1	TRBJ2-4	-	CASSPEGTPLAKNIQYF
TRBV15	TRBJ1-2	-	CATSRGRDRGYGYTF
TRBV25-1	TRBJ1-2	-	CATSPPGLSHGYTF
TRBV5-1	TRBJ2-7	once	CASSLLSSGAFTYEQYF
TRBV5-6	TRBJ1-1	-	CASSLGVLGGTQAFF